These T cell receptor beta chains were read from a single sample in a study of blood T cell repertoires in COVID-19. Assay used: immunoSEQ multiplex PCR; TCRdb lists only in-frame clones, some missing. The data show 250,000 to 300,000 clones, around nine tenths seen once. The sample taken for sequencing was peripheral blood. The receptor set was obtained from a man aged 40-49 years with acute or convalescent COVID-19. CDR3s include the opening cysteine and the closing phenylalanine or tryptophan. The order of the fields is V gene, J gene, CDR3 protein.

v_gene: TRBV15; j_gene: TRBJ1-5; CDR3aa: CATSKGAGLGQPQHF
v_gene: TRBV14; j_gene: TRBJ2-3; CDR3aa: CASSLQGGGRTDTQYF
v_gene: TRBV7-9; j_gene: TRBJ1-2; CDR3aa: CASSLGSIYGYTF
v_gene: TRBV6-6; j_gene: TRBJ1-1; CDR3aa: CASSMGQGRTEAFF
v_gene: TRBV3-1/TRBV3-2; j_gene: TRBJ2-7; CDR3aa: CASSQLDSTSF
v_gene: TRBV19; j_gene: TRBJ2-7; CDR3aa: CASSLRGSSSYEQYF
v_gene: TRBV7-8; j_gene: TRBJ1-4; CDR3aa: CASSLIWASNEKLFF
v_gene: TRBV6-1; j_gene: TRBJ2-7; CDR3aa: CASSEFVSSYEQYF
v_gene: TRBV3-1/TRBV3-2; j_gene: TRBJ1-4; CDR3aa: CASSPHSQTNEKLFF
v_gene: TRBV11-2; j_gene: TRBJ2-3; CDR3aa: CASSQPGLAGARDTQYF
v_gene: TRBV7-3; j_gene: TRBJ2-3; CDR3aa: CASSLSPPLLANTQYF
v_gene: TRBV7-3; j_gene: TRBJ1-1; CDR3aa: CASSRRGDSTEAFF
v_gene: TRBV11-2; j_gene: TRBJ1-1; CDR3aa: CASSLEGDAGAAFF
v_gene: TRBV29-1; j_gene: TRBJ1-2; CDR3aa: CSVSGQGGRGYTF
v_gene: TRBV5-1; j_gene: TRBJ2-1; CDR3aa: CASRLYNEQFF
v_gene: TRBV7-2; j_gene: TRBJ1-1; CDR3aa: CASSSQGHGNTEAFF
v_gene: TRBV4-1; j_gene: TRBJ2-3; CDR3aa: CASSQLSVGAGGTDTQYF
v_gene: TRBV7-6; j_gene: TRBJ2-1; CDR3aa: CASSVTPGQGPEQFF
v_gene: TRBV24-1; j_gene: TRBJ1-2; CDR3aa: CATSDPGQGYGYTF
v_gene: TRBV5-1; j_gene: TRBJ2-7; CDR3aa: CASSLDRLHEQYF
v_gene: TRBV10-3; j_gene: TRBJ1-5; CDR3aa: CAISDSDRSLGAQHF
v_gene: TRBV7-9; j_gene: TRBJ2-7; CDR3aa: CASSSGQSAYEQYF
v_gene: TRBV2; j_gene: TRBJ1-2; CDR3aa: CASSFNRDHRYGYTF
v_gene: TRBV6-5; j_gene: TRBJ2-3; CDR3aa: CASGRGDTQYF
v_gene: TRBV25-1; j_gene: TRBJ1-4; CDR3aa: CASSPRPSAEEKLFF
v_gene: TRBV20-1; j_gene: TRBJ2-7; CDR3aa: CSASSGGAHEQYF
v_gene: TRBV19; j_gene: TRBJ1-1; CDR3aa: CASSAWAGGTEAFF
v_gene: TRBV6-6; j_gene: TRBJ1-4; CDR3aa: CASSYETGVSEKLFF
v_gene: TRBV6-5; j_gene: TRBJ2-3; CDR3aa: CASRRTGDSTDTQYF
v_gene: TRBV5-6; j_gene: TRBJ2-7; CDR3aa: CASSPGTGWVEQYF
v_gene: TRBV6-6; j_gene: TRBJ1-5; CDR3aa: CASGGTGDQPQHF
v_gene: TRBV6-5; j_gene: TRBJ1-1; CDR3aa: CASSYDSWGTEAFF
v_gene: TRBV6-4; j_gene: TRBJ1-1; CDR3aa: CASPPAGAVTEAFF
v_gene: TRBV5-1; j_gene: TRBJ1-1; CDR3aa: CASSLEGSTEAFF
v_gene: TRBV9; j_gene: TRBJ2-3; CDR3aa: CASSVGISGLGTDTQYF
v_gene: TRBV20-1; j_gene: TRBJ1-5; CDR3aa: CSASNRANQPQHF
v_gene: TRBV9; j_gene: TRBJ1-2; CDR3aa: CASSVDGTGYSGGYTF
v_gene: TRBV6-2/TRBV6-3; j_gene: TRBJ2-7; CDR3aa: CASSPITGGSYEQYF
v_gene: TRBV21-1; j_gene: TRBJ1-5; CDR3aa: CASSKQELPGGQPQHF
v_gene: TRBV5-4; j_gene: TRBJ2-3; CDR3aa: CASSFSFSGGSTDTQYF
v_gene: TRBV14; j_gene: TRBJ1-2; CDR3aa: CASSLGRLYSYTF
v_gene: TRBV10-3; j_gene: TRBJ1-4; CDR3aa: CAISPVTGDVEKLFF
v_gene: TRBV2; j_gene: TRBJ1-2; CDR3aa: CASRRFPGNYGYTF
v_gene: TRBV7-3; j_gene: TRBJ2-5; CDR3aa: CASSILAQETQYF
v_gene: TRBV7-2; j_gene: TRBJ1-1; CDR3aa: CASSLGLGQGGTEAFF